This T cell receptor beta chain appears in the sequencing data of a study of blood T cell repertoires in COVID-19. Study overall: T cells, B-cell-depleted T cells, or PBMCs provided the cDNA or gDNA that served as material.

As processed by the authors: Estimated nucleated cell counts came from reference gene primer amplification. Clones were sequenced by immunoSEQ multiplex PCR, and TCRdb holds only the in-frame ones, with some missing. Clone size and V and J calls were adopted from that table, with D and trimming inferred from the DNA. The sample lists approximately 170,000 clones; roughly 87% were seen once. The sample holds one count of this clone. Germline V gene sequence: CDR1 LGHNA, CDR2 YSLEER. V was clipped by 4 bases and J by 2 bases; unmatched bases: 7. This CDR3 contains 16 residues. The J gene is TRBJ2-5, the V gene TRBV4-3; 10 positions match TRBD2. The receptor was derived from a man aged 18 to 35 who had recovered from COVID-19. Sequences were obtained from peripheral blood. The CDR3 reads CASSPWDSGRQETQYF. In DNA, the CDR3 is TGCGCCAGCAGCCCCTGGGATAGCGGGAGGCAAGAGACCCAGTACTTC.